The clone carrying this T cell receptor (beta chain) came up a few times. Antigen: not known. This record comes from a study of post-analysis software for immune sequencing data. Study-wide results and caveats: In patients, about 5 TRBV segments were more frequent than in controls, with TRBV5-6, TRBV5-1 and TRBV20-1 among them. There was significantly lower normalized Chao1 diversity in multiple sclerosis patients than in controls. Pronounced co-clustering by F measure was evident among identically batched samples.

V shed 0 bases and J 3 bases; nucleotides not matched to a gene: 7. The germline V gene has CDR1 SEHNR and CDR2 FQNEAQ (reference sequence). The CDR3 length is 17 residues. Unique molecular identifiers tagged the TCR beta cDNA libraries. Yield was roughly 0.5 million cDNA molecules from roughly 0.93 to 9.6 million T cells. TCRdb processed the PCR reads anew with MiXCR; each CDR3 protein has one entry. The sample records over 700,000 distinct CDR3 sequences, roughly 29% being singletons. The chain employs TRBV7-9 and TRBJ2-3, with TRBD2 identical over 9 bases. Material for sequencing was blood. This TCR came from a girl under 18 with multiple sclerosis. The CDR3 is CASSLAPSGRRTDTQYF. In DNA form, the CDR3 reads TGTGCCAGCAGCTTAGCCCCGAGCGGGAGGAGGACAGATACGCAGTATTTT.